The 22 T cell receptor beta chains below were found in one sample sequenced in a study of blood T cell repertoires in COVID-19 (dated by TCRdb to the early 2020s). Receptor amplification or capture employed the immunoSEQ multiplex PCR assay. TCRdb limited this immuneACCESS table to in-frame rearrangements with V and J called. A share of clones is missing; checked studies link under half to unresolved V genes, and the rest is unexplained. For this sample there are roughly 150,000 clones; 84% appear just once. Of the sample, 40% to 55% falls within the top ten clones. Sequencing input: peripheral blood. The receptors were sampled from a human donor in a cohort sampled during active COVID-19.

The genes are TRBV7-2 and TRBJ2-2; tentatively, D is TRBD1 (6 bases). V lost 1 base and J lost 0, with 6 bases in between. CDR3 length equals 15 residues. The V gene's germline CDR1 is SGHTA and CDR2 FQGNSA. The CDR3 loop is CASSLGQANTGELFF. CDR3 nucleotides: TGTGCCAGCAGCTTAGGACAGGCGAACACCGGGGAGCTGTTTTTT.

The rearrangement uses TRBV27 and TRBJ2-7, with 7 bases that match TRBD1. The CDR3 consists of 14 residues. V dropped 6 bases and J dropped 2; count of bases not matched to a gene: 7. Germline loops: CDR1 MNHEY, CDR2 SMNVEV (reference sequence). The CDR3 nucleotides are TGTGCCAGCAGGCCTCGACAGGGACCCTACGAGCAGTACTTC. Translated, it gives CASRPRQGPYEQYF.

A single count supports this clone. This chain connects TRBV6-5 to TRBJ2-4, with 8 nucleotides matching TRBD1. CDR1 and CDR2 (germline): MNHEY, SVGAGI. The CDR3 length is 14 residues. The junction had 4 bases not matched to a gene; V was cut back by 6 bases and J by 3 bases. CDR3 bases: TGTGCCAGCAGGACGACAGGGGACAAAAACATTCAGTACTTC. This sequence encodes CASRTTGDKNIQYF.

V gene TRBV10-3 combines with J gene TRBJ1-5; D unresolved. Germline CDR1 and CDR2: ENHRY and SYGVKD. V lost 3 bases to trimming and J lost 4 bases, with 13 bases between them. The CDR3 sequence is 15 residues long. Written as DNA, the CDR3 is TGTGCCATCAGTGATGGAGGGTCTATGAATCAGCCCCAGCATTTT. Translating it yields CAISDGGSMNQPQHF.

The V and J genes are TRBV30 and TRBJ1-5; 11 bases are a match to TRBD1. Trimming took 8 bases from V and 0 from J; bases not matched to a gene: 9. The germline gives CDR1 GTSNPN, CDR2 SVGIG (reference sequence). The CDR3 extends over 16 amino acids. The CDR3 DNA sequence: TGTGCCCGAAGGGGGACAGGGGGGGATAGCAATCAGCCCCAGCATTTT. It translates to CARRGTGGDSNQPQHF. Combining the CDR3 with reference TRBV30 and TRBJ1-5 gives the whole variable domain SQTIHQWPATLVQPVGSPLSLECTVEGTSNPNLYWYRQAAGRGLQLLFYSVGIGQISSEVPQNLSASRPQDRQFILSSKKLLLSDSGFYLCARRGTGGDSNQPQHFGDGTRLSIL.

For the CDR3, the DNA is TGTGCCAGCAGCAAAGGCTCAGGGGAGTGCAGCAATCAGCCCCAGCATTTT. Translated: CASSKGSGECSNQPQHF. The chain combines TRBV21-1 with TRBJ1-5; TRBD1 is taken as the D call from the table, unchecked against the DNA. TRBV21-1 is termed a pseudogene. CDR3 length equals 17 residues.

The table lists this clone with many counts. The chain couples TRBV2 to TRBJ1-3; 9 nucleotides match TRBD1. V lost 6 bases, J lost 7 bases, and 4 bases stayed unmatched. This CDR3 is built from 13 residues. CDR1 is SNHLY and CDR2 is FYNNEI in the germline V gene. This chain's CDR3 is CASRGTGINTIYF. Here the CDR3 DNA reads TGTGCCAGCAGGGGGACAGGGATTAACACCATATATTTT.

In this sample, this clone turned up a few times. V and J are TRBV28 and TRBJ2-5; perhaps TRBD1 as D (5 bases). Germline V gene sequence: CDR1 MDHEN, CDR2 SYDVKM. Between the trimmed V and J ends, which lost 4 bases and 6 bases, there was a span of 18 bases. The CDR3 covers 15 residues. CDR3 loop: CASSWTAGQIKTQYF. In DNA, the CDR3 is TGTGCCAGCAGTTGGACGGCAGGGCAGATCAAGACCCAGTACTTC.

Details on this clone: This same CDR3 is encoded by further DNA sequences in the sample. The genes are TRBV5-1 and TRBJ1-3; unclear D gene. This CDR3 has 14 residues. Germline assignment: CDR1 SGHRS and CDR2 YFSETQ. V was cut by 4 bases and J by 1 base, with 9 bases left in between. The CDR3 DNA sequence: TGCGCCAGCAGCCCGGGAGGTTCTGGAAACACCATATATTTT. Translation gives CASSPGGSGNTIYF.

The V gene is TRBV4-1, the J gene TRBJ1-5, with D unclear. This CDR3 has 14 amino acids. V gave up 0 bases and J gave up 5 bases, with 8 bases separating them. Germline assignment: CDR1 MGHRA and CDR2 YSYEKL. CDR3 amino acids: CASSQDGSDQPQHF. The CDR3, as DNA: TGCGCCAGCAGCCAAGATGGAAGCGATCAGCCCCAGCATTTT.

The CDR3 protein is CASSSWTGDQPQHF. CDR3 sequence (DNA): TGTGCCAGCAGCTCCTGGACGGGGGATCAGCCCCAGCATTTT. J is TRBJ1-5 and V is TRBV5-8, with D perhaps TRBD1 (5 bases). With 3 bases removed from V and 5 bases from J, the gap between germline ends came to 12 bases. Germline assignment: CDR1 SGHTS and CDR2 YDEGEE. This CDR3 has 14 amino acids.

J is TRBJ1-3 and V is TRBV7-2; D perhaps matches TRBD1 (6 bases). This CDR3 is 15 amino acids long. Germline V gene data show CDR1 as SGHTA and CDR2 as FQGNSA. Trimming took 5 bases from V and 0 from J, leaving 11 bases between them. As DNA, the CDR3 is TGTGCCAGCAGCGTTAACAGGGACTCTGGAAACACCATATATTTT. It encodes CASSVNRDSGNTIYF.

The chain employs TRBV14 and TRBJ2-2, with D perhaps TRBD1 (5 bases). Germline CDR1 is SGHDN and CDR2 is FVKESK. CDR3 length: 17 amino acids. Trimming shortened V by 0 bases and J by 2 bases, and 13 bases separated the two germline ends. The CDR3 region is CASSQDLWGPNTGELFF. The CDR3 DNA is TGTGCCAGCAGCCAAGATTTATGGGGCCCCAACACCGGGGAGCTGTTTTTT.

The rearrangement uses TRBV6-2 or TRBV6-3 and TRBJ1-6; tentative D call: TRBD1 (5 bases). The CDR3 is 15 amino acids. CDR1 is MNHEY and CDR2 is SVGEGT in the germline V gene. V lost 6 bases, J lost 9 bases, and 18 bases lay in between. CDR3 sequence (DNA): TGTGCCAGCAGCCCCTACCGGGGGAACGGTTCACCCCTCCACTTT. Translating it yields CASSPYRGNGSPLHF.

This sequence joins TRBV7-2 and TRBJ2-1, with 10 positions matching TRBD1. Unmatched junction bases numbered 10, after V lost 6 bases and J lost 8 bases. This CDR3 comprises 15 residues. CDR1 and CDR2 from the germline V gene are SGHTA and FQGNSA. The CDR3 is CASSRTGTGVDEQFF. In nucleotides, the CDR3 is TGTGCCAGCAGTCGGACCGGGACAGGGGTTGATGAGCAGTTCTTC.

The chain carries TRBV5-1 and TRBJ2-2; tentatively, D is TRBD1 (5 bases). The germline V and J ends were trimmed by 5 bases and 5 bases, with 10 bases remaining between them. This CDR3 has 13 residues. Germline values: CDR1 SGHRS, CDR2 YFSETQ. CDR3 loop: CASRWTLTGELFF. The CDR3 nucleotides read TGCGCCAGCAGATGGACATTGACCGGGGAGCTGTTTTTT.

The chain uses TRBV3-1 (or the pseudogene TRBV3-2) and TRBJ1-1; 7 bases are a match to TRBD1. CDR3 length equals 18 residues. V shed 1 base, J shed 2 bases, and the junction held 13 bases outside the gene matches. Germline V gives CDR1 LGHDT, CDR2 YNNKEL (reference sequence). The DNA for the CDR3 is TGTGCCAGCAGCCAAGCCTCCGGTCAGGGACAGCCTAACACTGAAGCTTTCTTT. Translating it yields CASSQASGQGQPNTEAFF.

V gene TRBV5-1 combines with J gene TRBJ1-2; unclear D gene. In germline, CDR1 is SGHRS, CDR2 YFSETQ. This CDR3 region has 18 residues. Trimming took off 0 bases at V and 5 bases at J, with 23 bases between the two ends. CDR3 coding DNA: TGCGCCAGCAGCTTGGAGGCCGTGGGAGCTGCGAGGGTGTATGGCTACACCTTC. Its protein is CASSLEAVGAARVYGYTF.

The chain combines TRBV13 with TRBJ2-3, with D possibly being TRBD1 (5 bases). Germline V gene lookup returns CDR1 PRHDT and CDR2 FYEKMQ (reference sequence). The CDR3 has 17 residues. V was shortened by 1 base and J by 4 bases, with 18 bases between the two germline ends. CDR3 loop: CASSLEGMGQGPDTQYF. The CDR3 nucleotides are TGTGCCAGCAGCTTAGAAGGGATGGGGCAGGGCCCAGATACGCAGTATTTT.

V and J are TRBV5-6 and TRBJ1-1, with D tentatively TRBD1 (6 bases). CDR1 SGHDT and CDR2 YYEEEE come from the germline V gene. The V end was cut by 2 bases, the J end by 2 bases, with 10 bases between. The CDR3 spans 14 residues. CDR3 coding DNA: TGTGCCAGCAGCTTAACAGGGCCAAACACTGAAGCTTTCTTT. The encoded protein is CASSLTGPNTEAFF.

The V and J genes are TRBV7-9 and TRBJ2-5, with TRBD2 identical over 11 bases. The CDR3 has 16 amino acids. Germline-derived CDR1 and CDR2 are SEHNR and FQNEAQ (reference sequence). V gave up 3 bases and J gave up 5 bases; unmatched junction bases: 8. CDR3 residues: CASSLTTSGVLETQYF. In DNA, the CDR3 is TGTGCCAGCAGCTTGACGACTAGCGGGGTCCTTGAGACCCAGTACTTC.

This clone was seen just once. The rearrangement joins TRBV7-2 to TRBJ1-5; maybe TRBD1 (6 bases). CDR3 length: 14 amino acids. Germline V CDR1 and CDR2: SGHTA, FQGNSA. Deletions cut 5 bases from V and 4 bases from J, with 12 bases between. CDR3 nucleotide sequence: TGTGCCAGCAGCCGCATGCAGGGGAATCAGCCCCAGCATTTT. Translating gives CASSRMQGNQPQHF.